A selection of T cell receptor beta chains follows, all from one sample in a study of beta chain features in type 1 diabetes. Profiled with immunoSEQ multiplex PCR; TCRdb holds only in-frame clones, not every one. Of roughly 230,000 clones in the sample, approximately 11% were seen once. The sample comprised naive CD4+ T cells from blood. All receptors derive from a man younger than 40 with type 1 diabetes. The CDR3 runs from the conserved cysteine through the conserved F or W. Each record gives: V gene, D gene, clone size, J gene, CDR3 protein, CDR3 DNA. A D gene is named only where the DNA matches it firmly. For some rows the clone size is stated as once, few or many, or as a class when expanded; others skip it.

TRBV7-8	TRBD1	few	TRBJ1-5	CASSFGTGVGQPQHF	TGTGCCAGCAGCTTCGGGACAGGGGTCGGTCAGCCCCAGCATTTT
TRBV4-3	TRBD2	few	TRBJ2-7	CASSPVDSGVGYEQYF	TGCGCCAGCAGCCCCGTCGACAGCGGGGTAGGGTACGAGCAGTACTTC
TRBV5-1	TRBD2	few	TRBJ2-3	CASSLVPSGGKNTQYF	TGCGCCAGCAGCTTGGTCCCTAGCGGGGGAAAAAATACGCAGTATTTT
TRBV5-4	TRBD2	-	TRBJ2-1	CASSLSGGYYNEQFF	TGTGCCAGCAGCTTATCGGGGGGGTATTACAATGAGCAGTTCTTC
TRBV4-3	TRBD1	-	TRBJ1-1	CASSLRQGEYTEAFF	TGCGCCAGCAGCCTCCGACAGGGGGAATACACTGAAGCTTTCTTT
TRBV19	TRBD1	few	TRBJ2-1	CATKGDRVGEQFF	TGTGCCACCAAAGGGGACAGGGTGGGCGAGCAGTTCTTC
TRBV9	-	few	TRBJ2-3	CASTRGGPDTQYF	TGTGCCAGCACCCGAGGAGGGCCAGATACGCAGTATTTT
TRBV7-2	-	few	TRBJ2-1	CASSRRRFEQFF	TGTGCCAGCAGCCGTCGTCGGTTTGAGCAGTTCTTC
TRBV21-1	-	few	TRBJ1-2	CASSKGDLQGQHYGYTF	TGTGCCAGCAGCAAGGGTGATTTACAGGGGCAACATTATGGCTACACCTTC
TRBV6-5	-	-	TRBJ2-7	CASKVTSSYEQYF	TGTGCCAGTAAGGTAACTAGCTCCTACGAGCAGTACTTC
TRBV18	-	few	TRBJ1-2	CASSPETGAYGYTF	TGTGCCAGCTCACCAGAGACAGGAGCCTATGGCTACACCTTC
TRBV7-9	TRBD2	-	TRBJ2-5	CASSSAGRETQYF	TGTGCCAGCAGCTCAGCGGGGAGGGAGACCCAGTACTTC
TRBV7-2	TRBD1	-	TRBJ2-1	CASNPGTGLYNEQFF	TGTGCCAGCAACCCTGGGACAGGGTTATACAATGAGCAGTTCTTC
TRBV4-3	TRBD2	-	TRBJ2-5	CASSQAVAGGQETQYF	TGCGCCAGCAGCCAAGCCGTAGCGGGGGGGCAAGAGACCCAGTACTTC
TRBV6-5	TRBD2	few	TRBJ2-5	CASRPSGAQETQYF	TGTGCCAGCAGACCCAGCGGGGCCCAAGAGACCCAGTACTTC
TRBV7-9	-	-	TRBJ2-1	CASSLKASGANEQFF	TGTGCCAGCAGCTTAAAGGCTAGTGGGGCCAATGAGCAGTTCTTC
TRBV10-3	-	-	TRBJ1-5	CAISERLIGADSNQPQHF	TGTGCCATCAGTGAGCGGTTAATAGGGGCGGATAGCAATCAGCCCCAGCATTTT
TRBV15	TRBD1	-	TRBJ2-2	CATKTGYTGELFF	TGTGCCACCAAGACAGGGTACACCGGGGAGCTGTTTTTT
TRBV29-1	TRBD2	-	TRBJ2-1	CSASDGGIYEQFF	TGCAGCGCATCGGACGGGGGGATCTATGAGCAGTTCTTC
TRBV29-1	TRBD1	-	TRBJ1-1	CSAFRQGNTEAFF	TGCAGCGCCTTTCGACAGGGAAACACTGAAGCTTTCTTT
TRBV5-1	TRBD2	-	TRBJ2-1	CASSLGALAAYNEQFF	TGCGCCAGCAGCTTGGGAGCGCTAGCGGCCTACAATGAGCAGTTCTTC
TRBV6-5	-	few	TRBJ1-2	CASSYSIRRPYGYTF	TGTGCCAGCAGTTACTCGATCCGGCGGCCCTATGGCTACACCTTC